These 28 T cell receptor beta chains were sequenced from one sample in a study of blood T cells in healthy people across ages. Together with a sample-barcoded 5' primer, a J-beta primer mix was included in a second PCR lasting roughly 6 to 12 cycles. One entry per CDR3 protein results from TCRdb running MiXCR on the 5' RACE reads. The repertoire holds around 1,000,000 distinct CDR3 sequences, with under 40% as singletons. Source material: blood. These receptors all stem from a man in his late teens or twenties in good health.

This clonotype was seen only a few times. V is TRBV20-1 and J is TRBJ1-2; D call uncertain. V was clipped by 1 base and J by 1 base, with 7 bases between them. The CDR3 has 13 amino acids. Germline V gene data show CDR1 as DFQATT and CDR2 as SNEGSKA (reference sequence). CDR3 protein: CSARGQLNYGYTF. CDR3 sequence (DNA): TGCAGTGCTAGAGGTCAACTTAACTATGGCTACACCTTC.

J is TRBJ2-7 and V is TRBV28; D tentatively reads TRBD1 or TRBD2 (5 bases each). The length of the CDR3 is 14 residues. Trimming pared 6 bases from V and 2 bases from J, leaving 14 bases between. Germline values: CDR1 MDHEN, CDR2 SYDVKM. CDR3: CASRNGDGTYEQYF. The CDR3 coding sequence is TGTGCCAGCAGAAACGGGGACGGGACCTACGAGCAGTACTTC.

V usage is TRBV10-3 and J usage is TRBJ2-1; 7 bases line up with TRBD1. CDR3 size: 16 residues. The V gene end was trimmed by 3 bases and the J gene end by 4 bases; junction bases not matched to a gene: 9. Looked up from germline, CDR1 is ENHRY and CDR2 is SYGVKD. In DNA, the CDR3 is TGTGCCATCAGTGAAGGGGGACAGCGGAAATACAATGAGCAGTTCTTC. It codes for CAISEGGQRKYNEQFF.

This clonotype was recorded a few times. A read error may produce the germline difference seen at one junction end. The chain uses TRBV5-1 and TRBJ2-1; possible D gene TRBD2, 6 bases. The length of the CDR3 is 13 residues. Germline V gene data show CDR1 as SGHRS and CDR2 as YFSETQ. This CDR3 is CASSLDGGNGQFF. CDR3 DNA sequence: TGCGCCAGCAGCTTGGACGGGGGAAATGGGCAGTTCTTC. The full variable domain, in which reference TRBV5-1 and TRBJ2-1 provide the parts outside the CDR3, is KAGVTQTPRYLIKTRGQQVTLSCSPISGHRSVSWYQQTPGQGLQFLFEYFSETQRNKGNFPGRFSGRQFSNSRSEMNVSTLELGDSALYLCASSLDGGNGQFFGPGTRLTVL.

This chain uses TRBV7-2 with TRBJ2-1, with 10 bases aligning to TRBD1. The junction had 5 bases not matched to a gene; V was cut back by 5 bases and J by 4 bases. The CDR3 is 15 residues long. Germline CDR1 reads SGHTA; CDR2 reads FQGNSA. CDR3 protein: CASSTRTGGYNEQFF. DNA of the CDR3: TGTGCCAGCAGCACAAGGACAGGGGGGTACAATGAGCAGTTCTTC.

The V gene is TRBV28, the J gene TRBJ2-7, with TRBD2 as a possible D gene (5 bases). The CDR3 extends over 17 amino acids. Germline V CDR1 and CDR2: MDHEN, SYDVKM. Trimming took off 6 bases at V and 5 bases at J, with 26 bases between the two ends. The CDR3 DNA reads as TGTGCCAGCAGGATGGCCCCCCTACGATTGTCCGGGGACGAGCAGTACTTC. Translated: CASRMAPLRLSGDEQYF.

This clonotype has a handful of counts. The chain is built from TRBV19 and TRBJ2-3; D gene uncertain. V was shortened by 4 bases and J by 0 bases, with 11 bases between the two germline ends. CDR1 LNHDA and CDR2 SQIVND come from the germline V gene (reference sequence). The CDR3 loop spans 15 amino acids. DNA for the CDR3: TGTGCCAGTAGTAGGTCGATGCGGAGCACAGATACGCAGTATTTT. Protein sequence: CASSRSMRSTDTQYF.

This clonotype was seen a few times. The rearrangement uses TRBV5-6 and TRBJ1-2, with TRBD1 as a possible D gene (5 bases). CDR3 size: 19 residues. Per germline, CDR1 SGHDT and CDR2 YYEEEE. Trimming removed 2 bases from V and 4 bases from J, with 27 bases in between. DNA for the CDR3: TGTGCCAGCAGCTTCTCCCGATGGGCAGGGTCGTCGAAAGGCTATGGCTACACCTTC. Residues: CASSFSRWAGSSKGYGYTF.

In its sample, this clonotype was seen a few times. The chain has TRBV20-1 and TRBJ1-6; 9 bases align to TRBD1. There are 13 residues in the CDR3. CDR1 and CDR2 (germline): DFQATT, SNEGSKA (reference sequence). Germline trimming cut 4 bases from V and 10 bases from J; bases unmatched to any gene: 5. The CDR3 DNA is TGCAGTGCTAAGGGGACAGGGAACTCACCCCTCCACTTT. Amino acids: CSAKGTGNSPLHF.

The chain has TRBV20-1 and TRBJ2-5; D is tentatively TRBD1 or TRBD2 (5 bases each). Germline assignment: CDR1 DFQATT and CDR2 SNEGSKA (reference sequence). CDR3 length: 17 residues. Trimming removed 6 bases at V and 4 bases at J, with 27 bases between. CDR3 sequence reads: CSALGPHTRGLGETQYF. CDR3 nucleotides: TGCAGTGCCCTAGGGCCCCATACTAGGGGATTAGGAGAGACCCAGTACTTC.

The chain is built from TRBV29-1 and TRBJ1-2; tentative D call: TRBD1 (6 bases). Germline V gene sequence: CDR1 SQVTM, CDR2 ANQGSEA. Trimming cost V 1 base and J 4 bases, with 16 bases left between them. The CDR3 totals 15 residues. The CDR3: CSVEGDISQFYGYTF. The CDR3 bases are TGCAGCGTTGAAGGGGACATTTCCCAGTTCTATGGCTACACCTTC.

This clonotype turned up a few times. The gene calls are TRBV27 and TRBJ1-2; 10 bases match TRBD1. The CDR3 loop spans 20 amino acids. The germline gives CDR1 MNHEY, CDR2 SMNVEV (reference sequence). The V and J ends lost 5 bases and 0 bases, in that order; junction bases with no gene match: 18. The CDR3 spells CASSPFDPGTGVYPNYGYTF. CDR3 nucleotide sequence: TGTGCCAGCAGTCCCTTCGATCCAGGGACAGGGGTATACCCTAACTATGGCTACACCTTC.

CDR3 sequence (DNA): TGTGCCAGCAGCACCACAGGGGGAGCAGGAGATACGCAGTATTTT. Protein sequence: CASSTTGGAGDTQYF. This rearrangement joins TRBV7-3 to TRBJ2-3; 8 nucleotides line up with TRBD1. Trimming removed 5 bases from V and 5 bases from J; junction bases left unmatched: 9. The CDR3 totals 15 residues. Looked up from germline, CDR1 is SGHTA and CDR2 is FQGTGA. The complete variable domain, with remaining parts taken from reference TRBV7-3 and TRBJ2-3, reads GAGVSQTPSNKVTEKGKYVELRCDPISGHTALYWYRQSLGQGPEFLIYFQGTGAADDSGLPNDRFFAVRPEGSVSTLKIQRTERGDSAVYLCASSTTGGAGDTQYFGPGTRLTVL.

V gene TRBV6-5 combines with J gene TRBJ1-1, with D possibly being TRBD1 (6 bases). Looked up from germline, CDR1 is MNHEY and CDR2 is SVGAGI. Between the trimmed V and J ends, which lost 6 bases and 4 bases, there was a span of 18 bases. The CDR3 runs 15 residues. CDR3 sequence: CASSPAGHPSTEAFF. Here the CDR3 DNA reads TGTGCCAGCAGCCCTGCGGGACACCCGTCCACTGAAGCTTTCTTT.

The chain couples TRBV27 to TRBJ1-5, with 8 bases aligning to TRBD1. Germline V gene lookup returns CDR1 MNHEY and CDR2 SMNVEV (reference sequence). Trimming at V came to 6 bases and at J to 7 bases, leaving 5 bases not matched to a gene. The CDR3 spans 13 residues. The DNA of the CDR3 is TGTGCCAGCAGACGGACAGGGTCCCAGCCCCAGCATTTT. Its protein is CASRRTGSQPQHF.

This clonotype was detected only a few times. CDR3 sequence: CASSPGPAANTEAFF. CDR3 DNA: TGCGCCAGCAGCCCAGGACCAGCAGCGAACACTGAAGCTTTCTTT. J is TRBJ1-1 and V is TRBV4-1; D not resolved. The V gene's germline CDR1 is MGHRA and CDR2 YSYEKL. Trimming took 4 bases from V and 1 from J, leaving 13 bases between them. The CDR3 length is 15 residues.

This clonotype was detected a few times. This rearrangement joins TRBV20-1 to TRBJ2-5; TRBD1 matches 8 bases. The J call could be wrong; TRBJ2-4 is a better fit for the DNA end. Germline CDR1 reads DFQATT; CDR2 reads SNEGSKA (reference sequence). The CDR3 extends over 13 amino acids. DNA of the CDR3: TGCAGTGCTAGAGCAGGGGGCCTGGACATTCAGTACTTC. It codes for CSARAGGLDIQYF.

The V call is TRBV12-5, the J call TRBJ1-2; 9 bases agree with TRBD1. Germline assignment: CDR1 LGHNT and CDR2 FRNRAP. Trimming at V came to 6 bases and at J to 6 bases, leaving 8 bases not matched to a gene. The CDR3 sequence is 14 residues long. CDR3 coding DNA: TGTGCTAGTGGCTCTGACAGGGGGTGGAATGGCTACACCTTC. It is translated as CASGSDRGWNGYTF.

The rearrangement links TRBV28 to TRBJ2-1; the D gene is possibly TRBD1 (6 bases). Trimming removed 5 bases from V and 9 bases from J, with 20 bases in between. The CDR3 is 15 amino acids. From germline, CDR1 is MDHEN and CDR2 SYDVKM. CDR3 amino acids: CASSRQDKGRGEQFF. CDR3 DNA: TGTGCCAGCAGTAGACAGGATAAAGGCAGGGGTGAGCAGTTCTTC.

This chain uses TRBV29-1 with TRBJ1-2; tentative D call: TRBD1 (6 bases). This CDR3 has 11 residues. Germline V gene data show CDR1 as SQVTM and CDR2 as ANQGSEA. Between the trimmed V and J ends, which lost 7 bases and 8 bases, there was a span of 14 bases. CDR3 nucleotides: TGCAGCGACTCAGGAGGGGGGGGCTACACCTTC. This encodes CSDSGGGGYTF.

The chain has TRBV20-1 and TRBJ2-3, with 9 bases fitting TRBD2. J gave up 5 bases and V 6 bases, and 15 bases lay outside the gene matches. CDR1 is DFQATT, CDR2 SNEGSKA, per germline (reference sequence). The CDR3 spans 16 residues. CDR3 DNA: TGCAGTGCGCATTCAAGAGCGGGGGGATTTTTAGATACGCAGTATTTT. It encodes CSAHSRAGGFLDTQYF.

V gene TRBV9 combines with J gene TRBJ2-6, with D unclear. Trimming took off 1 base at V and 0 bases at J, with 11 bases between the two ends. Germline V lookup: CDR1 SGDLS, CDR2 YYNGEE. This CDR3 is 17 amino acids long. As DNA, the CDR3 is TGTGCCAGCAGCGTACACTCTCCAGGCTCTGGGGCCAACGTCCTGACTTTC. Its protein product is CASSVHSPGSGANVLTF.

This clonotype came up a few times. The chain recombines TRBV27 with TRBJ1-6; the match to TRBD1 covers 7 bases. The CDR3 consists of 16 residues. V was pared by 2 bases and J by 13 bases, with 14 bases of the junction left unmatched. Germline-derived CDR1 and CDR2 are MNHEY and SMNVEV (reference sequence). Here the CDR3 DNA reads TGTGCCAGCAGTTTAATCTCGTGGGACAGCGCGTATCCCCTCCACTTT. Its protein product is CASSLISWDSAYPLHF.

The J gene is TRBJ2-2, the V gene TRBV29-1, with D hard to call. V shed 7 bases and J shed 7 bases, with 13 bases lying between them. The CDR3 extends over 12 amino acids. The V gene's germline CDR1 is SQVTM and CDR2 ANQGSEA. The chain's CDR3 is CSAILVNGELFF. The CDR3 nucleotides are TGCAGCGCCATTTTGGTAAACGGGGAGCTGTTTTTT.

In its sample, this clonotype was seen a few times. The V and J genes are TRBV7-2 and TRBJ2-3; 7 bases match TRBD1. The CDR3 covers 17 residues. The germline V gene encodes CDR1 SGHTA and CDR2 FQGNSA. With V trimmed by 3 bases and J by 0 bases, 9 bases remained unmatched. This CDR3 reads CASSLDHRQGSTDTQYF. The CDR3, as DNA: TGTGCCAGCAGCTTGGACCATAGACAGGGTAGCACAGATACGCAGTATTTT.

This clonotype was counted only a few times. The J gene is TRBJ2-4, the V gene TRBV12-3 or TRBV12-4; D unresolved. The CDR3 runs 14 residues. V was trimmed by 3 bases and J by 2 bases, leaving 8 bases between them. CDR3 amino acids: CASSFGLSKNIQYF. The DNA of the CDR3 is TGTGCCAGCAGTTTCGGGTTGTCCAAAAACATTCAGTACTTC.

The gene calls are TRBV4-2 and TRBJ1-1; D is uncertain. The germline CDR1 and CDR2 sequences are LGHNA and YNFKEQ. The CDR3 has 15 residues. V gave up 0 bases and J gave up 3 bases, with 11 bases separating them. The CDR3 is CASSQDLRMDTEAFF. CDR3 nucleotide sequence: TGTGCCAGCAGCCAAGATCTCAGGATGGACACTGAAGCTTTCTTT.

This chain links TRBV20-1 with TRBJ2-1, with 10 bases fitting TRBD1. V lost 3 bases, J lost 7 bases, and 6 bases stayed unmatched. The V gene's germline CDR1 is DFQATT and CDR2 SNEGSKA (reference sequence). The CDR3 is made up of 14 amino acids. CDR3 in amino acids: CSARDRGGSNEQFF. As DNA, the CDR3 is TGCAGTGCTAGGGACAGGGGGGGTTCTAATGAGCAGTTCTTC.